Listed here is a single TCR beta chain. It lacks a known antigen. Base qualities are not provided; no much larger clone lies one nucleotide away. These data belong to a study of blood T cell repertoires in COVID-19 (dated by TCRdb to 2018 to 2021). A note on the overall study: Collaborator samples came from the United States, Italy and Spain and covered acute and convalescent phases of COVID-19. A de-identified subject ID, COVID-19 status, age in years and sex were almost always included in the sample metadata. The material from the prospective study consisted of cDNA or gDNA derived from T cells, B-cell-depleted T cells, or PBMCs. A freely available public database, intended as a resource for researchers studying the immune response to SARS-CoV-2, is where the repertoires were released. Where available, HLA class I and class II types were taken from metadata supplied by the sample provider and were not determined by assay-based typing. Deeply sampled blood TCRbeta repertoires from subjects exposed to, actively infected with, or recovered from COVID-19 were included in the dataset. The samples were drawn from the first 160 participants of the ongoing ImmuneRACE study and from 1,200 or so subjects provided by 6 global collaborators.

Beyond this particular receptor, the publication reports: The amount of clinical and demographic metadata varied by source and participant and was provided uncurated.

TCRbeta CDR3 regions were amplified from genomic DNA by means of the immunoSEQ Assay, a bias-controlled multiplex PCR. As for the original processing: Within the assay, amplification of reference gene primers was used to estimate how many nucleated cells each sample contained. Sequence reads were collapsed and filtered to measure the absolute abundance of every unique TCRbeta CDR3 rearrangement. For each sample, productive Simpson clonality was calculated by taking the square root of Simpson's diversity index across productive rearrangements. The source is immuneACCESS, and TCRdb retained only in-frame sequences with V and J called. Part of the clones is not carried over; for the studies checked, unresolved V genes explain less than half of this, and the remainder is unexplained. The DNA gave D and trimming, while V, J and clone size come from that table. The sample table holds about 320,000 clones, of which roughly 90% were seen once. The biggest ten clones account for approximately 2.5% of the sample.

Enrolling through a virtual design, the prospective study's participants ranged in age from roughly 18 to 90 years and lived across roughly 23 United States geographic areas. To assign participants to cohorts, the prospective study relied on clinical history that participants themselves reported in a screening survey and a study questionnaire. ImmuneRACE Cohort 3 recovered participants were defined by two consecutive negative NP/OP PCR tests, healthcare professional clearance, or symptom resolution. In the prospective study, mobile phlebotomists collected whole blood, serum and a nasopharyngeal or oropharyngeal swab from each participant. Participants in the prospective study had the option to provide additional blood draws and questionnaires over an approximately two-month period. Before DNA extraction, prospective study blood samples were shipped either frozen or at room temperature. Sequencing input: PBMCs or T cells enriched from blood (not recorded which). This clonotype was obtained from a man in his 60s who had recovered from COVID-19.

The nucleotide sequence is TGTGCCAGCAGTGAGGGGGGTAGCACCTACGAGCAGTACTTC. Protein translation: CASSEGGSTYEQYF. The rearranged segments are TRBV2 and TRBJ2-7; 6 matching bases give a weak D call of TRBD2. Based on the germline V gene, the CDR1 and CDR2 sequences are SNHLY and FYNNEI. V is pared back by 3 bases and J by 2 bases, with 11 bases lying between the germline termini. From cysteine to phenylalanine, the CDR3 is 14 amino acids long. Just CDR3 DNA is preserved here, 42 bases in frame from base 1.